This T cell receptor beta chain was documented in a study of blood T cell repertoires in COVID-19 (dated by TCRdb to 2020 to 2021). Concerning the study at large: Samples from collaborators originated in the United States, Italy and Spain and spanned both the acute and convalescent phases of COVID-19. Samples came from the ongoing ImmuneRACE study (first 160 participants) plus 1,254 subjects from 6 global collaborators. Deeply sampled blood TCRbeta repertoires from subjects exposed to, actively infected with, or recovered from COVID-19 were included in the dataset. The repertoires were released in a freely available public database meant as a resource for research on the immune response to SARS-CoV-2. The material from the prospective study consisted of cDNA or gDNA derived from T cells, B-cell-depleted T cells, or PBMCs. Where HLA class I and class II types were available, the types were taken from metadata supplied by the sample provider, not from assay-based typing. A de-identified subject ID, COVID-19 status, age in years and sex were almost always included in the sample metadata. The full study reports these points: The amount of clinical and demographic metadata varied by source and participant and was provided uncurated.

TCRbeta CDR3 regions were amplified from genomic DNA using the immunoSEQ Assay, a bias-controlled multiplex PCR. The authors processed their data as follows. The number of nucleated cells in each sample was estimated by amplification of reference gene primers within the assay. To quantify the absolute abundance of each unique TCRbeta CDR3 rearrangement, sequence reads were collapsed and filtered. For each sample, productive Simpson clonality was calculated as the square root of Simpson's diversity index across productive rearrangements. TCRdb holds this immuneACCESS table with in-frame rearrangements only. Some clones are missing; in checked studies, unresolved V genes explain under half, and the rest has no known cause. V and J calls and clone size are copied from that table; D and trimming were computed from the DNA. The table for this sample lists 180,000 or so clones; more than 70% of them were counted only once. 2.8% of the sample goes to the ten largest clones.

As concerns this clone: Its antigen is unknown. Base-call qualities are not available, and no considerably larger clone is one nucleotide away.

CDR1 and CDR2, per the germline V gene (reference sequence), are GTSNPN and SVGIG. The CDR3 spans 12 residues, from the cysteine through the phenylalanine. The retained sequence is limited to the CDR3, 36 bases, with the frame set at the first base. V ends up 4 bases short and J 4 bases short, with an unmatched junction base count of 2. The collaborating institutions used their own protocols to collect whole blood in K2EDTA tubes. For TCRbeta analysis, collaborators shipped samples as frozen whole blood, isolated PBMCs, or DNA extracted from either of those sample types. The TCR comes from a woman of 80 years or more with active or convalescent COVID-19. Material for sequencing was peripheral blood. The chain joins TRBV30 to TRBJ2-3; 7 central nucleotides agree with TRBD1. The CDR3: CAWKGAADTQYF. The nucleotide sequence reads TGTGCCTGGAAGGGGGCGGCAGATACGCAGTATTTT. The full variable domain, with segments outside the CDR3 supplied by the reference TRBV30 and TRBJ2-3 proteins, appears as SQTIHQWPATLVQPVGSPLSLECTVEGTSNPNLYWYRQAAGRGLQLLFYSVGIGQISSEVPQNLSASRPQDRQFILSSKKLLLSDSGFYLCAWKGAADTQYFGPGTRLTVL.